Listed below are T cell receptor beta chains from one sample, sequenced in a study of monozygotic twins with cystic fibrosis. Clones were read by immunoSEQ multiplex PCR, and TCRdb kept only the in-frame ones, dropping some. The table includes more than 15,000 clones, less than 95% detected once. The sample was blood. Receptor source: a girl aged 2-10 years with cystic fibrosis. Both conserved end residues are trimmed from each CDR3.

v_call	cdr3_aa
TRBV10-3	ASNQGTPNTGELF
TRBV7-6	ASSLDRAYEQY
TRBV5-6	ASSSTLRQGAVHGELF
TRBV6-5	ASGSRGLGAEAF
TRBV10-2	ASRLTVNTEAF
TRBV28	ASSSLLGGFTYWAQH
TRBV19	ASSIGYFDRRFTDTQY
TRBV19	ASSIYVDSEAF
TRBV20-1	STLTDTQY
TRBV30	AWSVTSGRYNEQF
TRBV7-8	ASSPRRAVEAF
TRBV18	ASSASTASSGNTIY
TRBV11-2	ASSLSALAGTYTGELF
TRBV5-1	ASSARDGSTYNEQF
TRBV14	ASSQDVVSSGNTIY
TRBV11-2	ASSLVPWTLEQY
TRBV19	ASSSTGRLSNQPQH
TRBV10-3	AISERLIYEQY
TRBV2	TSSETAGGQMFLYNEQF
TRBV4-1	ASSQGGGGFSHEQY
TRBV9	ASSVGGPPFTDTQY
TRBV7-2	ASSPGQADEQY
TRBV6-1	ASSELGQGSYEQY
TRBV30	AWSVQGPTSYEQY
TRBV28	ASREPYSSNEKLF
TRBV4-1	ASSQDGARTHNEQF
TRBV19	ASSIVSGSSYEQY
TRBV18	ASSPSRDSYEQY
TRBV7-8	ASSLEDGVYEQY
TRBV2	ASSVDRDYQPQH
TRBV19	ASSIVRGLFQPQH
TRBV27	ASSPYGAWQGPPSYEQY
TRBV4-3	ASSPGGTGNEKLF
TRBV20-1	SGTEGYT
TRBV15	ATSRGQGANYGYT
TRBV29-1	SVVDTGELF